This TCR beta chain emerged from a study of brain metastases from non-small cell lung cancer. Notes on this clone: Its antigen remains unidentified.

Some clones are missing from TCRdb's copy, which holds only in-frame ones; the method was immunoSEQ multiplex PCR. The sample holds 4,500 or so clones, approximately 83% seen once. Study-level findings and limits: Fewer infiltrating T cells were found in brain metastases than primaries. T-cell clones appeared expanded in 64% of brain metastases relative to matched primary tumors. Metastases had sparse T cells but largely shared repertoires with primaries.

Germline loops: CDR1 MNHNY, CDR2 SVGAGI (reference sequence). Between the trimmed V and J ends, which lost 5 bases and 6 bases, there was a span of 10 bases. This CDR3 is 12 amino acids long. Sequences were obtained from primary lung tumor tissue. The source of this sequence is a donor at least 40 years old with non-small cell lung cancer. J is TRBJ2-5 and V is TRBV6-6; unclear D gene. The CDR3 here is CASSDLTQTQYF. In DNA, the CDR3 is TGTGCCAGCAGTGACCTAACACAGACCCAGTACTTC.